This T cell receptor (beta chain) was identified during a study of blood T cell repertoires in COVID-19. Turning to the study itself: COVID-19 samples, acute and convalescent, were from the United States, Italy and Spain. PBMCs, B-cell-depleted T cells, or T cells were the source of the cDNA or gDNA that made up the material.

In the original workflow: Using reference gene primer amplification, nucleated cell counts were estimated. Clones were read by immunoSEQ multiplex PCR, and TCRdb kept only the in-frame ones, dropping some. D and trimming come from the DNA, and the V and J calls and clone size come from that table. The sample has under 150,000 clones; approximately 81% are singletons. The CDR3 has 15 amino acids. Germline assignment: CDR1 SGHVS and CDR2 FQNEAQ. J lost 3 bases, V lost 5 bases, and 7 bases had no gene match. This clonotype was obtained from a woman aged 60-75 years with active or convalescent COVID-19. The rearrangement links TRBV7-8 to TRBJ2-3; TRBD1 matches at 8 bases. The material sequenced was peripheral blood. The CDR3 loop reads CASSPRTGPTDTQYF. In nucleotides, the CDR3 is TGTGCCAGCAGCCCAAGGACAGGGCCTACAGATACGCAGTATTTT.